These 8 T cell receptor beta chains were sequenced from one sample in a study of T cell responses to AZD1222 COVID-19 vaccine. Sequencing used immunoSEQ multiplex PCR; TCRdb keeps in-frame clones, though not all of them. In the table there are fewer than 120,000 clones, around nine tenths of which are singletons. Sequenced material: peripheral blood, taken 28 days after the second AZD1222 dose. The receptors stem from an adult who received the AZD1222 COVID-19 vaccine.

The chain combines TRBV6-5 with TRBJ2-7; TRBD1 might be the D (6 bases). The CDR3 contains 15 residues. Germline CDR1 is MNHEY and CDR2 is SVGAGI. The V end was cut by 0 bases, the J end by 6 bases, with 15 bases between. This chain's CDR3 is CASSYSMGAGAEQYF. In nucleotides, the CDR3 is TGTGCCAGCAGTTACTCGATGGGAGCAGGGGCCGAGCAGTACTTC.

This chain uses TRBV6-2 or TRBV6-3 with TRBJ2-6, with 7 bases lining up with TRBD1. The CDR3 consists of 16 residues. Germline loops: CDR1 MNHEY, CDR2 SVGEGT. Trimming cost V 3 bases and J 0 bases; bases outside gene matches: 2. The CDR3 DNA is TGTGCCAGCAGTTATACAGGGGCCTCTGGGGCCAACGTCCTGACTTTC. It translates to CASSYTGASGANVLTF.

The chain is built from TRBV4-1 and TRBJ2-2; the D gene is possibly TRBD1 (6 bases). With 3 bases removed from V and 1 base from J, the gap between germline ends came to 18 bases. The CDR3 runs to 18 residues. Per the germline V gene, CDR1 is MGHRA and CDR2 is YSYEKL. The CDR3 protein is CASSQEAGRTENTGELFF. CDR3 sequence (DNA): TGCGCCAGCAGCCAGGAGGCCGGACGGACAGAGAACACCGGGGAGCTGTTTTTT.

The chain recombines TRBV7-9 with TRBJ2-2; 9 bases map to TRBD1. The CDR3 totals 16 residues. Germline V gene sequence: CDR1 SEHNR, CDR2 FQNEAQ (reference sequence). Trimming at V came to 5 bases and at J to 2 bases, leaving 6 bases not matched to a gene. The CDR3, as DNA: TGTGCCAGCAGCAAAAGGGGACAGGGTAACACCGGGGAGCTGTTTTTT. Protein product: CASSKRGQGNTGELFF.

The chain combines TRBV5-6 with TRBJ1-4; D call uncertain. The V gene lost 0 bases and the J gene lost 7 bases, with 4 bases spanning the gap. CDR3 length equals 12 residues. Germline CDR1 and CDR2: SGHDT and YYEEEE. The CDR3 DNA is TGTGCCAGCAGCTTGGTCGGTGAAAAACTGTTTTTT. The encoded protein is CASSLVGEKLFF.

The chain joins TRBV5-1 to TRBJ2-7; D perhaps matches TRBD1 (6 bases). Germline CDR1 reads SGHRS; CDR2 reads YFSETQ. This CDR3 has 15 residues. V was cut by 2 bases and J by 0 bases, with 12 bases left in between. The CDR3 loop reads CASSLRGTLSYEQYF. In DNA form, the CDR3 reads TGCGCCAGCAGCTTAAGGGGGACCCTCTCCTACGAGCAGTACTTC.

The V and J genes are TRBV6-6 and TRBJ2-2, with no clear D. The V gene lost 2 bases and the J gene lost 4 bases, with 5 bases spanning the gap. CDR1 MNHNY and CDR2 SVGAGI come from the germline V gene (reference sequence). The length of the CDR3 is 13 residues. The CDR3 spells CASSYISTGELFF. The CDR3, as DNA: TGTGCCAGCAGTTACATCTCCACCGGGGAGCTGTTTTTT.

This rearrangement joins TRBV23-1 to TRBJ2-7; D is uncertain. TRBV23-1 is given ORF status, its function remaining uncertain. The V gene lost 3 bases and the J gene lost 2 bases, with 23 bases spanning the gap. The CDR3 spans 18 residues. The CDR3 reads CASSQKSRDPDQTYEQYF. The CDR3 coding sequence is TGCGCCAGCAGTCAGAAGTCCCGAGACCCAGACCAAACCTACGAGCAGTACTTC.